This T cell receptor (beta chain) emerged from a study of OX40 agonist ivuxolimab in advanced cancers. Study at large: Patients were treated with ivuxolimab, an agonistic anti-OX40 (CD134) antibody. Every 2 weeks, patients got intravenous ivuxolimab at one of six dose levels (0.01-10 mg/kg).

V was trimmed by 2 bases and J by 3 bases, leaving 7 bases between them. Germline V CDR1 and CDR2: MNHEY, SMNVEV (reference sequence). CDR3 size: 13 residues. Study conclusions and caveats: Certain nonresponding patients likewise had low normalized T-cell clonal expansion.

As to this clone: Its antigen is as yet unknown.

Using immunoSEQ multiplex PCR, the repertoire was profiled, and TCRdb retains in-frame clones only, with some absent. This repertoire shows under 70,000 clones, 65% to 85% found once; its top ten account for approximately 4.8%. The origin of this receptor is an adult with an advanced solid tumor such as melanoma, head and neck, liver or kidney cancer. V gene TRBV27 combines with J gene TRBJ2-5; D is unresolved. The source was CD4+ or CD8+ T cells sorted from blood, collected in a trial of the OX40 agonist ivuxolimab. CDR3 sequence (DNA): TGTGCCAGCAGTTTAGGGCTAAAAGAGACCCAGTACTTC. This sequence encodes CASSLGLKETQYF.